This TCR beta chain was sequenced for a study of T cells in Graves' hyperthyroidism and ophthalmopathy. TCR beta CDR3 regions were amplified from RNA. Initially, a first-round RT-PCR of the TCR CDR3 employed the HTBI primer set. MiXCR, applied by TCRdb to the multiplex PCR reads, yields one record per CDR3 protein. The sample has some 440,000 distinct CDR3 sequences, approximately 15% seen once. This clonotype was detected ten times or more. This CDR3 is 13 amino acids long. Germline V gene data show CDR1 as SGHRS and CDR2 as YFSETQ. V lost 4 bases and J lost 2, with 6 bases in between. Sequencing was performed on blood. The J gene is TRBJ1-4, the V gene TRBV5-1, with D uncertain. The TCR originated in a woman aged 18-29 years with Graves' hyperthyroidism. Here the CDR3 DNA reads TGCGCCAGCAGCCCTCACACTAATGAAAAACTGTTTTTT. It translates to CASSPHTNEKLFF.